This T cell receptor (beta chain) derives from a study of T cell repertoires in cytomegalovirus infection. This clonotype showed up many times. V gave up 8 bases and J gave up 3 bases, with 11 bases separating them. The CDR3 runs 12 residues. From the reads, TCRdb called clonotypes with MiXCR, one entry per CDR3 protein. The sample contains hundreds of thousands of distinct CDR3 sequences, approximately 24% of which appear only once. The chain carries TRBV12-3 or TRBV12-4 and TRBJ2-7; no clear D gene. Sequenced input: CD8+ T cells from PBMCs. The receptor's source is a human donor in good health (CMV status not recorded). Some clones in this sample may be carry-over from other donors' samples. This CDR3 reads CASASIGYEQYV. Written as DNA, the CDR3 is TGTGCCAGCGCATCCATCGGCTACGAGCAGTACGTC.